These T cell receptor beta chains were read from a single sample in a study of human T cells and chemical hapten exposure. TCRdb reprocessed the RACE reads with MiXCR, giving one entry per CDR3 protein. There are more than 80,000 distinct CDR3 sequences in the sample; approximately 11% occur only once, and over 3.5% lies in the top ten. The sample here was whole blood, taken in connection with sensitization to the hapten diphenylcyclopropenone (DPC). Receptor source: a woman in her fifties or sixties with alopecia areata. Some clones in this sample may be carry-over from other donors' samples. Each CDR3 is given with its conserved first and last residue. D genes are given only for firm matches. The size entry is marked missing in some rows and otherwise reads once, few, many or a size class.

TRBJ1-1 TRBV7-8 many - CASSTDSMNTEAFF TGTGCCAGCAGTACGGACAGCATGAACACTGAAGCTTTCTTT
TRBJ2-7 TRBV5-4 many - CASSLRHRYEQYF TGTGCCAGCAGCCTACGACACAGATACGAGCAGTACTTC
TRBJ1-6 TRBV12-3/TRBV12-4 many TRBD1 CASSLTGGVSPLHF TGTGCCAGCAGTCTGACAGGGGGTGTTTCACCCCTCCACTTT
TRBJ1-5 TRBV20-1 few - CSARTEYSNQPQHF TGCAGTGCTAGGACAGAGTATAGCAATCAGCCCCAGCATTTT
TRBJ2-3 TRBV7-9 many - CASSSRRHSTDTQYF TGTGCCAGCAGCTCCAGGAGACATAGCACAGATACGCAGTATTTT
TRBJ2-3 TRBV29-1 - TRBD2 CSVDGTSGADTQYF TGCAGCGTTGACGGGACTAGCGGCGCAGATACGCAGTATTTT
TRBJ2-7 TRBV5-1 medium-sized - CASSLRVGLSSYEQYF TGCGCCAGCAGCTTGAGAGTCGGACTGAGCTCCTACGAGCAGTACTTC
TRBJ2-2 TRBV28 - - CASSPFDRLAGELFF TGTGCCAGCAGCCCTTTTGACAGGCTCGCCGGGGAGCTGTTTTTT
TRBJ2-4 TRBV24-1 many - CATSDARGGRENIQYF TGTGCCACCAGTGATGCCCGGGGAGGTCGGGAAAACATTCAGTACTTC
TRBJ2-1 TRBV20-1 many TRBD2 CSARGLAGGLSSYNEQFF TGCAGTGCCCGAGGGCTAGCGGGAGGCCTTAGCTCCTACAATGAGCAGTTCTTC
TRBJ2-5 TRBV6-6 - TRBD1 CASSTGQGGETQYF TGTGCCAGCAGTACCGGACAGGGGGGAGAGACCCAGTACTTC
TRBJ2-1 TRBV18 few - CASSPVLLNEQFF TGTGCCAGCTCACCAGTGCTACTCAATGAGCAGTTCTTC
TRBJ2-7 TRBV24-1 once - CATQGDYSYEQYF TGTGCCACCCAGGGAGACTACTCCTACGAGCAGTACTTC
TRBJ1-1 TRBV29-1 - TRBD1 CSVGQGARTEAFF TGCAGCGTCGGTCAGGGGGCGCGAACTGAAGCTTTCTTT
TRBJ1-1 TRBV29-1 many - CSAYRVLTEAFF TGCAGCGCCTACAGGGTCCTCACTGAAGCTTTCTTT
TRBJ2-3 TRBV27 - TRBD2 CASRFETSGRPDTQYF TGTGCCAGCAGGTTCGAAACCAGCGGGAGGCCAGATACGCAGTATTTT
TRBJ1-1 TRBV5-4 many - CASSQIAGADEAFF TGTGCCAGCAGCCAAATTGCAGGGGCCGATGAAGCTTTCTTT
TRBJ2-3 TRBV30 few - CAWRGKSTDTQYF TGTGCCTGGAGGGGTAAGAGCACAGATACGCAGTATTTT
TRBJ2-7 TRBV7-6 many - CASSQGTNYEQYF TGTGCCAGCAGCCAAGGAACGAACTACGAGCAGTACTTC
TRBJ1-2 TRBV7-9 - - CASSPILGGLTVTGYTF TGTGCCAGCAGCCCTATCTTAGGGGGGCTGACGGTAACTGGCTACACCTTC
TRBJ1-1 TRBV5-1 many - CASSLMDLGIPNTEAFF TGCGCCAGCAGCTTAATGGACCTGGGGATACCGAACACTGAAGCTTTCTTT
TRBJ2-7 TRBV7-2 many - CASSPQYGARGEQYF TGTGCCAGCAGCCCCCAGTATGGGGCGAGAGGCGAGCAGTACTTC
TRBJ2-7 TRBV12-3/TRBV12-4 - TRBD2 CASSLSAGGVYF TGTGCCAGCAGTTTATCCGCGGGAGGAGTGTACTTC
TRBJ2-5 TRBV14 - TRBD2 CASSQTGGGRRGETQYF TGTGCCAGCAGCCAAACGGGCGGGGGAAGACGAGGAGAGACCCAGTACTTC
TRBJ1-5 TRBV19 - TRBD1 CATRDRHHSNQPQHF TGTGCCACCCGGGACAGGCACCATAGCAATCAGCCCCAGCATTTT
TRBJ2-1 TRBV5-1 - TRBD2 CASSLTSGRLAGEQFF TGCGCCAGCAGCTTGACTAGCGGGAGATTGGCGGGCGAGCAGTTCTTC
TRBJ2-3 TRBV11-2 few TRBD1 CASSAGTGSTDTQYF TGTGCCAGCAGCGCAGGGACAGGGAGCACAGATACGCAGTATTTT
TRBJ2-5 TRBV2 - - CASSLRGTREETQYF TGTGCCAGCAGCCTCCGCGGGACCCGGGAGGAGACCCAGTACTTC
TRBJ2-2 TRBV29-1 few - CSGGRTGELFF TGCAGCGGGGGGCGGACCGGGGAGCTGTTTTTT
TRBJ2-1 TRBV9 many - CASSVESYNEQFF TGTGCCAGCAGCGTAGAGTCCTACAATGAGCAGTTCTTC
TRBJ2-3 TRBV27 few - CASSPPLRQGGTQYF TGTGCCAGCAGTCCCCCCCTCCGGCAGGGGGGTACGCAGTATTTT
TRBJ2-3 TRBV5-4 - TRBD2 CASSQAGLAGTDTQYF TGTGCCAGCAGCCAGGCGGGACTAGCGGGAACAGATACGCAGTATTTT
TRBJ2-2 TRBV7-9 - TRBD2 CASGGTRNTGELFF TGTGCCAGCGGAGGGACTAGGAACACCGGGGAGCTGTTTTTT
TRBJ2-1 TRBV6-1 many - CATHDGTSWNNEQFF TGTGCCACCCATGATGGAACTAGCTGGAACAATGAGCAGTTCTTC
TRBJ2-2 TRBV5-4 - TRBD2 CASSFSGAGELFF TGTGCCAGCAGCTTTAGCGGGGCCGGGGAGCTGTTTTTT
TRBJ1-2 TRBV5-4 - TRBD1 CASSYPPGQGAWYGYTF TGTGCCAGCAGCTACCCGCCGGGACAGGGGGCGTGGTATGGCTACACCTTC
TRBJ1-6 TRBV3-1 few - CASSRAGGDGSPLHF TGTGCCAGCAGCCGAGCTGGGGGGGACGGTTCACCCCTCCACTTT
TRBJ2-7 TRBV5-1 - TRBD1 CASSSGQGANEQYF TGCGCCAGCAGCTCGGGACAGGGGGCTAACGAGCAGTACTTC
TRBJ2-2 TRBV30 many TRBD2 CACPARTSVGELFF TGTGCCTGCCCAGCGCGGACTAGCGTCGGGGAGCTGTTTTTT
TRBJ2-1 TRBV29-1 many TRBD1 CSVPGQVLDEQFF TGCAGCGTTCCGGGACAGGTCCTGGATGAGCAGTTCTTC
TRBJ2-1 TRBV14 - - CASTKAGSSYNEQFF TGTGCCAGCACCAAAGCCGGGAGCTCCTACAATGAGCAGTTCTTC
TRBJ1-5 TRBV18 - TRBD1 CASSRQGGASNQPQHF TGTGCCAGCTCTCGGCAGGGGGGGGCTAGCAATCAGCCCCAGCATTTT
TRBJ2-2 TRBV5-1 few - CASSLIGPGNTGELFF TGCGCCAGCAGCTTGATTGGCCCGGGAAACACCGGGGAGCTGTTTTTT
TRBJ2-1 TRBV2 many - CASNFRSYNEQFF TGTGCCAGCAACTTTCGGTCCTACAATGAGCAGTTCTTC
TRBJ2-7 TRBV7-6 many TRBD1 CASSLAARTGPYEQYF TGTGCCAGCAGCTTAGCTGCGCGGACAGGCCCCTACGAGCAGTACTTC
TRBJ2-7 TRBV18 many - CASSPVGSSLEQYF TGTGCCAGCTCACCCGTCGGATCCTCGCTCGAGCAGTACTTC
TRBJ2-7 TRBV7-2 - - CASSRDTGKLSEQYF TGTGCCAGCAGCCGCGATACAGGGAAACTCAGCGAGCAGTACTTC